These 21 T cell receptor beta chains came from one sample sequenced in a study of T cell repertoires in cytomegalovirus infection. TCRdb itself ran the reads through MiXCR, one entry per CDR3 protein. In the table there are approximately 500,000 distinct CDR3 sequences, 26% of which are singletons. Sequenced material: PBMCs. The receptors come from a human donor in good health (CMV status not recorded). Some clones in this sample may be carry-over from other donors' samples.

This clonotype was seen at least ten times. V is TRBV19 and J is TRBJ1-5, with a tentative D call TRBD1 (6 bases). The V end was cut by 3 bases, the J end by 2 bases, with 14 bases between. CDR3 length: 16 residues. Germline V lookup: CDR1 LNHDA, CDR2 SQIVND (reference sequence). The CDR3 DNA is TGTGCCAGTAGTATTATCGGGGGGCGAGGCAATCAGCCCCAGCATTTT. This codes for CASSIIGGRGNQPQHF.

This clonotype was seen ten or more times. The rearrangement links TRBV7-8 to TRBJ2-5; no clear D. Germline CDR1 reads SGHVS; CDR2 reads FQNEAQ. The V end was cut by 0 bases, the J end by 1 base, with 0 bases between. The CDR3 extends over 12 amino acids. The CDR3 reads CASSLAQETQYF. CDR3 nucleotides: TGTGCCAGCAGCTTAGCCCAAGAGACCCAGTACTTC.

The chain couples TRBV6-5 to TRBJ1-1; D not resolved. Germline values: CDR1 MNHEY, CDR2 SVGAGI. The germline V and J ends were trimmed by 8 bases and 0 bases, with 7 bases remaining between them. This CDR3 spans 12 amino acids. CDR3 DNA: TGTGCCAGCTGCAGTATGAACACTGAAGCTTTCTTT. Encoded protein: CASCSMNTEAFF.

The rearrangement joins TRBV11-1 to TRBJ2-1; 14 nucleotides align to TRBD2. There are 17 residues in the CDR3. Looked up from germline, CDR1 is SGHAT and CDR2 is FQDESV (reference sequence). The V segment lost 5 bases and the J segment 1 base; nucleotides outside the gene matches: 4. The CDR3 protein is CASSQGLAGASYNEQFF. As DNA, the CDR3 is TGTGCCAGCAGCCAGGGACTAGCGGGAGCGTCCTACAATGAGCAGTTCTTC.

This clonotype was counted ten times or more. The chain links TRBV6-1 to TRBJ2-5; TRBD2 might be the D (6 bases). V was clipped by 6 bases and J by 1 base, with 15 bases between them. Germline CDR1 reads MNHNS; CDR2 reads SASEGT. This CDR3 has 15 residues. The CDR3 here is CASRVTGSAQETQYF. CDR3 nucleotides: TGTGCCAGCAGGGTCACCGGGAGTGCCCAAGAGACCCAGTACTTC.

This clonotype has more than one count but fewer than ten. The chain recombines TRBV5-6 with TRBJ1-1; D is unclear. Looked up from germline, CDR1 is SGHDT and CDR2 is YYEEEE. This CDR3 is built from 12 residues. The V end lost 6 bases, the J end lost 3 bases, and 9 bases lay between the germline ends. CDR3 sequence (DNA): TGTGCCAGCACCACTTTGGACACTGAAGCTTTCTTT. Translated: CASTTLDTEAFF.

The sample holds many counts of this clonotype. This chain uses TRBV6-5 with TRBJ2-7; D is ambiguous. Trimming left V 2 bases short and J 3 bases short, with 8 bases between. This CDR3 is built from 13 residues. The germline gives CDR1 MNHEY, CDR2 SVGAGI. CDR3 loop: CASSYTRNYEQYF. The CDR3 region has the DNA TGTGCCAGCAGTTACACTCGAAACTACGAGCAGTACTTC.

The chain carries TRBV15 and TRBJ2-1; no firm D call. V dropped 10 bases and J dropped 4 bases, with 11 bases sitting between them. Germline CDR1 reads LNHNV; CDR2 reads YYDKDF (reference sequence). This CDR3 comprises 12 residues. CDR3 in DNA: TGTGCCATACGGACCAGTTACAATGAGCAGTTCTTC. Translation gives CAIRTSYNEQFF.

The rearrangement uses TRBV2 and TRBJ1-4, with D hard to call. Trimming took off 5 bases at V and 7 bases at J, with 14 bases between the two ends. The CDR3 length is 14 residues. The germline V gene has CDR1 SNHLY and CDR2 FYNNEI. The CDR3 region has the DNA TGTGCCAGCAGTAAGGCAGTGAGAGGTGAAAAACTGTTTTTT. As protein: CASSKAVRGEKLFF. The full variable domain, with the rest looked up from reference TRBV2 and TRBJ1-4, is EPEVTQTPSHQVTQMGQEVILRCVPISNHLYFYWYRQILGQKVEFLVSFYNNEISEKSEIFDDQFSVERPDGSNFTLKIRSTKLEDSAMYFCASSKAVRGEKLFFGSGTQLSVL.

This clonotype came up a few times. V usage is TRBV12-3 or TRBV12-4 and J usage is TRBJ1-2; D is ambiguous. The V gene lost 2 bases and the J gene lost 4 bases, with 8 bases spanning the gap. The CDR3 length is 13 residues. The CDR3 spells CASSLRQRYGYTF. The CDR3 region has the DNA TGTGCCAGCAGTTTAAGGCAGCGCTATGGCTACACCTTC.

This clonotype came up a few times. This rearrangement joins TRBV29-1 to TRBJ2-7; D may be TRBD2 (6 bases). The CDR3 is made up of 12 amino acids. The germline CDR1 and CDR2 sequences are SQVTM and ANQGSEA. V shed 7 bases and J shed 0 bases, with 10 bases lying between them. CDR3 sequence: CSGLSGSYEQYF. The DNA of the CDR3 is TGCAGCGGTCTTAGCGGCTCCTACGAGCAGTACTTC.

The sample holds many counts of this clonotype. V is TRBV7-2 and J is TRBJ2-3; no reliable D call. This CDR3 contains 15 residues. Germline V gene sequence: CDR1 SGHTA, CDR2 FQGNSA. V was clipped by 1 base and J by 2 bases, with 10 bases between them. The CDR3 coding sequence is TGTGCCAGCAGCTTAGACTCGGGTGACACAGATACGCAGTATTTT. Protein product: CASSLDSGDTDTQYF.

The sample holds a few counts of this clonotype. This sequence joins TRBV20-1 and TRBJ2-3; weak D call: TRBD2 (6 bases). V was trimmed by 6 bases and J by 8 bases, leaving 15 bases between them. The CDR3 covers 12 residues. The V gene's germline CDR1 is DFQATT and CDR2 SNEGSKA (reference sequence). The CDR3 sequence is CSATRLASTQYF. The CDR3 nucleotides are TGCAGTGCAACGCGCCTAGCGAGTACGCAGTATTTT.

This clonotype was counted a few times. J is TRBJ2-3 and V is TRBV27; no firm D call. The CDR3 totals 15 residues. Between the trimmed V and J ends, which lost 2 bases and 3 bases, there was a span of 12 bases. Germline CDR1 and CDR2: MNHEY and SMNVEV (reference sequence). Written as DNA, the CDR3 is TGTGCCAGCAGTTTAGTTAAGGGTCGGACAGATACGCAGTATTTT. Its protein is CASSLVKGRTDTQYF.

This rearrangement joins TRBV20-1 to TRBJ2-5; 7 nucleotides match TRBD1. In germline, CDR1 is DFQATT, CDR2 SNEGSKA (reference sequence). After removal of 0 bases from V and 4 bases from J, the junction contained 5 bases not matched to a gene. The CDR3 sequence is 14 residues long. Here the CDR3 reads CSARDVRGRETQYF. CDR3 in DNA: TGCAGTGCTAGAGATGTAAGGGGGCGAGAGACCCAGTACTTC.

This clonotype was counted a few times. An end of the junction differs from the germline gene, which may be a read error. The chain carries TRBV4-3 and TRBJ1-6, with D possibly matching TRBD1 (5 bases). Germline V lookup: CDR1 LGHNA, CDR2 YSLEER. The CDR3 consists of 17 residues. CDR3 sequence (DNA): TGCGCCAGCACCCAAGTTTCCGAGGGGCAGGCATTTTCACCCCTCCACTTT. It codes for CASTQVSEGQAFSPLHF.

The V and J genes are TRBV6-5 and TRBJ2-5; D is ambiguous. This CDR3 is built from 14 residues. Germline values: CDR1 MNHEY, CDR2 SVGAGI. Trimming left V 0 bases short and J 0 bases short, with 5 bases between. The CDR3: CASSYSRNQETQYF. The DNA for the CDR3 is TGTGCCAGCAGTTACTCCCGGAACCAAGAGACCCAGTACTTC.

This clonotype was counted between two and nine times. This chain joins TRBV11-2 and TRBJ2-1; the match to TRBD2 covers 8 bases. After removal of 1 base from V and 1 base from J, the junction contained 6 bases not matched to a gene. The germline CDR1 and CDR2 sequences are SGHAT and FQNNGV. The CDR3 loop spans 17 amino acids. This CDR3 is CASSLVAGGPSYNEQFF. DNA of the CDR3: TGTGCCAGCAGCTTAGTTGCGGGAGGACCGTCCTACAATGAGCAGTTCTTC. The complete variable domain, with remaining parts taken from reference TRBV11-2 and TRBJ2-1, reads EAGVAQSPRYKIIEKRQSVAFWCNPISGHATLYWYQQILGQGPKLLIQFQNNGVVDDSQLPKDRFSAERLKGVDSTLKIQPAKLEDSAVYLCASSLVAGGPSYNEQFFGPGTRLTVL.

This clonotype has a handful of counts. This rearrangement joins TRBV7-2 to TRBJ2-3; 10 bases are a match to TRBD2. CDR1 is SGHTA and CDR2 is FQGNSA in the germline V gene. Losses at the gene ends were 1 base for V and 7 bases for J; bases not matched to a gene: 20. The CDR3 has 20 residues. In DNA form, the CDR3 reads TGTGCCAGCAGCTTAGTGATGCCTAGCGGGAGCTCGGGGGGCGGGAATACGCAGTATTTT. Amino acid sequence: CASSLVMPSGSSGGGNTQYF.

The chain is built from TRBV11-3 and TRBJ2-7, with 13 bases fitting TRBD2. V lost 6 bases to trimming and J lost 9 bases; unmatched junction nucleotides: 8. CDR3 length equals 14 residues. Germline V gene lookup returns CDR1 SGHNT and CDR2 YENEEA. CDR3 loop: CASSHGLAGEGQYV. DNA of the CDR3: TGTGCCAGCAGTCATGGACTAGCGGGAGAAGGGCAGTACGTC.

This clonotype was observed a few times. CDR3 bases: TGTGCCAGCAGCTTATTTATAGCCCCGAGCTATGGCTACACCTTC. This codes for CASSLFIAPSYGYTF. This chain connects TRBV7-2 to TRBJ1-2; unclear D gene. CDR3 length equals 15 residues. Trimming took off 2 bases at V and 4 bases at J, with 14 bases between the two ends. Germline values: CDR1 SGHTA, CDR2 FQGNSA. Filled out from reference TRBV7-2 and TRBJ1-2, the complete variable domain reads GAGVSQSPSNKVTEKGKDVELRCDPISGHTALYWYRQSLGQGLEFLIYFQGNSAPDKSGLPSDRFSAERTGGSVSTLTIQRTQQEDSAVYLCASSLFIAPSYGYTFGSGTRLTVV.